This T cell receptor beta chain was recorded in a study of blood T cell repertoires in COVID-19. Looking at the study overall: PBMCs, B-cell-depleted T cells, or T cells provided the cDNA or gDNA that made up the material.

This clone has just one count. The method was immunoSEQ multiplex PCR; TCRdb's version includes in-frame clones alone and lacks a portion of them. The table has 56,000 or so clones, around 90% seen once. J lost 5 bases, V lost 2 bases, and 8 bases had no gene match. In germline, CDR1 is LNHDA, CDR2 SQIVND (reference sequence). The CDR3 runs 15 residues. V and J are TRBV19 and TRBJ1-2, with TRBD1 matching over 7 bases. Sequenced input: peripheral blood. This clonotype was sampled from a human donor in a cohort sampled during active COVID-19. The CDR3, as DNA: TGTGCCAGTAGTATACCGGACAGGTTCGGTTATGGCTACACCTTC. This encodes CASSIPDRFGYGYTF.